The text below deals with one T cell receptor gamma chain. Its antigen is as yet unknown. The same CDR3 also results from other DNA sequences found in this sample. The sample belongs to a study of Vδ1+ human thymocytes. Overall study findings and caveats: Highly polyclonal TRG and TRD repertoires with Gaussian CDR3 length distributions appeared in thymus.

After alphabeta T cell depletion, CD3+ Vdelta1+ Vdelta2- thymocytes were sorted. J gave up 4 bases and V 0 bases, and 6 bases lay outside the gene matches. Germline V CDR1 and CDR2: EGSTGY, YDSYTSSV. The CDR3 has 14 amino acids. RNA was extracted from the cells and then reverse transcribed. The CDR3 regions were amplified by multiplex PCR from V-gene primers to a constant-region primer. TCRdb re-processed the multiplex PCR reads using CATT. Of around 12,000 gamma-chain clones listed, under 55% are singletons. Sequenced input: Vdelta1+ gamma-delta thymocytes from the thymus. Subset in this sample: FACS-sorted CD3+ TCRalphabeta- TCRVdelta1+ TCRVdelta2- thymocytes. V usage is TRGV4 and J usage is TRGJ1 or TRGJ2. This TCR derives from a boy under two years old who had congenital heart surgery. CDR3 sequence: CATWDGRGYYKKLF. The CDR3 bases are TGTGCCACCTGGGATGGGCGAGGGTATTATAAGAAACTCTTT.